This T cell receptor (beta chain) came from a study of blood T cell repertoires in COVID-19. Whole-study context: Sites across the United States, Italy and Spain contributed samples from acute and convalescent COVID-19. The analysed material was cDNA or gDNA that came from T cells, B-cell-depleted T cells, or PBMCs.

This clone has only one observation. This CDR3 spans 13 amino acids. CDR1 and CDR2 from the germline V gene are KGHSH and LQKENI. V was pared by 3 bases and J by 4 bases, with 9 bases between. Adults between roughly 18 and 89 years of age took part from 24 US areas. Cohort 3 recovered donors had two negative PCRs, clearance, or symptom resolution. Libraries were prepared by immunoSEQ multiplex PCR; TCRdb keeps only in-frame clonotypes and omits some of them. The repertoire holds 310,000 or so clones, with 89% as singletons. Specimen: PBMCs or T cells enriched from blood (not recorded which). This clonotype was obtained from a woman aged 40 to 50 who had recovered from COVID-19. This chain connects TRBV18 to TRBJ1-1; D not resolved. The CDR3 bases are TGTGCCAGCTCACCTAACGGACTCACTGAAGCTTTCTTT. Translation gives CASSPNGLTEAFF. Using reference TRBV18 and TRBJ1-1 for the parts outside the CDR3, the full variable domain is NAGVMQNPRHLVRRRGQEARLRCSPMKGHSHVYWYRQLPEEGLKFMVYLQKENIIDESGMPKERFSAEFPKEGPSILRIQQVVRGDSAAYFCASSPNGLTEAFFGQGTRLTVV.